Listed below are T cell receptor beta chains from one sample, sequenced in a study of CD8+CD57+ T cells in acquired aplastic anemia. MiXCR, run by TCRdb on the reads, gives a single entry per CDR3 protein. This repertoire shows approximately 130,000 distinct CDR3 sequences, 58% found once; its top ten account for about 31%. The sequenced sample was sorted CD4+, CD8+, or CD8+CD57+ T cells (not recorded which) from PBMCs. The receptor set was obtained from a human donor with aplastic anemia. Each CDR3 is given with its conserved first and last residue. A D gene is named only where the DNA matches it firmly. Rows give clone size only sometimes, using once, few, many, or a class for an expanded clone.

V gene	D gene	clone size	J gene	CDR3 protein	CDR3 DNA
TRBV15	NA	NA	TRBJ2-7	CATSRVSDYEQYF	TGTGCCACCAGCAGAGTTTCAGACTACGAGCAGTACTTC
TRBV10-3	NA	NA	TRBJ2-7	CAISEGTNYEQYF	TGTGCCATCAGTGAGGGGACCAACTACGAGCAGTACTTC
TRBV7-3	NA	NA	TRBJ1-2	CASSLTPTASYGYTF	TGTGCCAGCAGCTTAACTCCGACAGCGTCCTATGGCTACACCTTC
TRBV29-1	NA	NA	TRBJ1-2	CSVEMGDGYGYTF	TGCAGCGTTGAGATGGGGGACGGCTATGGCTACACCTTC
TRBV19	TRBD1	NA	TRBJ1-6	CASSIPGDRVNSPLHF	TGTGCCAGTAGTATTCCGGGGGACAGGGTTAATTCACCCCTCCACTTT
TRBV5-1	TRBD1	NA	TRBJ2-7	CASSLGQGREQYF	TGCGCCAGCAGCTTGGGACAGGGACGCGAGCAGTACTTC
TRBV2	NA	NA	TRBJ1-2	CASSERRGEGGYTF	TGTGCCAGCAGTGAACGCAGGGGTGAGGGTGGCTACACCTTC
TRBV20-1	TRBD1	NA	TRBJ2-5	CSAPGDSWYQETQYF	TGCAGTGCTCCCGGGGACAGTTGGTACCAAGAGACCCAGTACTTC
TRBV25-1	NA	NA	TRBJ2-7	CASSVVYEQYF	TGTGCCAGCAGTGTAGTCTACGAGCAGTACTTC
TRBV20-1	NA	few	TRBJ1-2	CSARDRGAGYTF	TGCAGTGCTAGAGATCGGGGAGCAGGCTACACCTTC
TRBV19	NA	NA	TRBJ1-2	CASTPLLGAGYGYTF	TGTGCCAGTACCCCTCTGTTGGGGGCGGGGTATGGCTACACCTTC
TRBV7-6	NA	NA	TRBJ2-2	CASSSSMIGELFF	TGTGCCAGCAGCTCCTCGATGATCGGGGAGCTGTTTTTT
TRBV11-2	TRBD2	once	TRBJ2-3	CASSSLLGRAKDTQYF	TGTGCCAGCAGCTCCCTCTTGGGGAGGGCCAAAGATACGCAGTATTTT
TRBV2	TRBD2	few	TRBJ2-7	CASSGVGRHEQYF	TGTGCCAGCAGTGGCGTCGGGAGGCACGAGCAGTACTTC
TRBV20-1	NA	many	TRBJ1-2	CSARDRDTANYGYTF	TGCAGTGCTAGAGATCGCGACACCGCTAACTATGGCTACACCTTC
TRBV5-1	NA	many	TRBJ2-7	CASSEATAYEQYF	TGCGCCAGCAGTGAGGCGACAGCTTACGAGCAGTACTTC
TRBV2	NA	many	TRBJ2-7	CASTTSGGASSYEQYF	TGTGCCAGCACCACCTCCGGAGGGGCGAGCTCCTACGAGCAGTACTTC
TRBV2	NA	NA	TRBJ1-1	CASSRRGNTEAFF	TGTGCCAGCAGTCGCAGGGGGAACACTGAAGCTTTCTTT
TRBV11-1	NA	many	TRBJ2-1	CASSLVRHSYNEQFF	TGTGCCAGCAGCTTAGTACGACACTCCTACAATGAGCAGTTCTTC
TRBV27	NA	many	TRBJ2-7	CASSFAGTGTYEQYF	TGTGCCAGCAGTTTCGCCGGGACGGGGACCTACGAGCAGTACTTC
TRBV15	NA	NA	TRBJ1-5	CATSRDSQPQHF	TGTGCCACCAGCAGAGATAGTCAGCCCCAGCATTTT
TRBV20-1	NA	NA	TRBJ2-1	CSARDPEGRSINEQFF	TGCAGTGCTAGAGACCCGGAGGGGCGATCTATCAATGAGCAGTTCTTC
TRBV6-5	NA	many	TRBJ2-4	CASSYSNRENIQYF	TGTGCCAGCAGTTACTCGAACAGGGAAAACATTCAGTACTTC
TRBV29-1	NA	NA	TRBJ1-2	CSGWASNYGYTF	TGCAGCGGATGGGCCTCTAACTATGGCTACACCTTC
TRBV24-1	TRBD2	NA	TRBJ2-1	CATSGLAGGRSINEQFF	TGTGCCACCAGTGGCCTAGCGGGGGGGCGATCTATCAATGAGCAGTTCTTC
TRBV11-2	NA	NA	TRBJ1-6	CASSLVKRLNSPLHF	TGTGCCAGCAGCTTAGTGAAACGTCTTAATTCACCCCTCCACTTT
TRBV11-2	TRBD2	many	TRBJ2-7	CASSLVTSGTYEQYF	TGTGCCAGCAGCTTAGTCACTAGCGGAACCTACGAGCAGTACTTC
TRBV14	NA	many	TRBJ1-6	CASSQDRQRYNSPLHF	TGTGCCAGCAGCCAAGATCGACAGAGATATAATTCACCCCTCCACTTT
TRBV10-3	TRBD1	NA	TRBJ2-7	CAISETPGTGGDEQYF	TGTGCCATCAGTGAGACGCCCGGGACAGGGGGCGACGAGCAGTACTTC
TRBV20-1	TRBD2	NA	TRBJ2-5	CSARVFGLAGGPGETQYF	TGCAGTGCTAGGGTCTTCGGCCTAGCGGGGGGGCCCGGAGAGACCCAGTACTTC
TRBV10-1	NA	NA	TRBJ1-6	CASSEGPVNSPLHF	TGCGCCAGCAGTGAAGGGCCGGTGAATTCACCCCTCCACTTT
TRBV19	TRBD2	NA	TRBJ2-1	CASSTYLAGALNEQFF	TGTGCCAGTAGTACGTATCTAGCGGGGGCCCTCAATGAGCAGTTCTTC
TRBV7-9	NA	few	TRBJ2-7	CASSHGDEQYF	TGTGCCAGCAGCCATGGGGACGAGCAGTACTTC
TRBV20-1	TRBD2	NA	TRBJ2-1	CSARVFGLAEYNEQFF	TGCAGTGCTAGGGTCTTCGGCCTAGCGGAATACAATGAGCAGTTCTTC
TRBV7-6	NA	NA	TRBJ2-6	CATGVNVLTF	TGTGCCACTGGGGTCAACGTCCTGACTTTC
TRBV7-9	NA	NA	TRBJ1-2	CASSPSDFGYTF	TGTGCCAGCAGCCCCAGTGACTTTGGCTACACCTTC
TRBV7-2	NA	NA	TRBJ2-2	CASSLVLVGELFF	TGTGCCAGCAGCTTAGTCTTGGTCGGGGAGCTGTTTTTT
TRBV19	TRBD2	NA	TRBJ2-1	CASRWTSYHEQFF	TGTGCCAGTAGATGGACTAGCTACCATGAGCAGTTCTTC
TRBV11-1	NA	once	TRBJ2-2	CASSLGGGTDAGELFF	TGTGCCAGCAGCTTAGGAGGAGGGACCGACGCCGGGGAGCTGTTTTTT
TRBV12-3/TRBV12-4	TRBD2	NA	TRBJ2-7	CASSLDGTSVEQYF	TGTGCCAGCAGCCTTGACGGGACTAGCGTCGAGCAGTACTTC
TRBV20-1	NA	once	TRBJ2-7	CSARVRTGEAYEQYF	TGCAGTGCTAGAGTCCGGACCGGGGAAGCCTACGAGCAGTACTTC
TRBV7-2	NA	NA	TRBJ2-1	CASSSHQGNYNEQFF	TGTGCCAGCAGCTCCCACCAGGGGAACTACAATGAGCAGTTCTTC
TRBV7-6	NA	few	TRBJ2-1	CASSPSSGEQFF	TGTGCCAGCAGCCCCTCCTCGGGGGAGCAGTTCTTC
TRBV11-2	NA	few	TRBJ2-6	CASSLDSSTSGANVLTF	TGTGCCAGCAGCTTAGATAGTAGTACATCTGGGGCCAACGTCCTGACTTTC
TRBV29-1	NA	NA	TRBJ2-7	CSVGWDARGGDEQYF	TGCAGCGTTGGCTGGGACGCCAGGGGCGGAGACGAGCAGTACTTC
TRBV10-3	NA	NA	TRBJ1-1	CAISESELLTEAFF	TGTGCCATCAGTGAGTCGGAATTACTTACTGAAGCTTTCTTT
TRBV5-6	TRBD1	many	TRBJ1-1	CASSVGTGGTEAFF	TGTGCCAGCAGCGTCGGGACAGGGGGCACTGAAGCTTTCTTT